One and the same sample provided the 11 T cell receptor beta chains below, sequenced in a study of cytomegalovirus exposure and HLA in healthy donors. The PCR ran on 60 Vbeta and 13 Jbeta primers. Data came from immunoSEQ multiplex PCR; TCRdb stores just in-frame clones and leaves some out. The data contain roughly 100,000 clones, under 80% of them singletons. Sequencing was done on a sample of PBMCs. The receptors stem from a man aged 60-69 years in good health and CMV-seronegative.

V and J are TRBV29-1 and TRBJ2-3, with 10 bases identical to TRBD2. The V and J ends lost 2 bases and 2 bases, in that order; junction bases with no gene match: 13. Germline CDR1 SQVTM, CDR2 ANQGSEA. CDR3 length: 18 amino acids. The CDR3 reads CSVENFQRGGRYTDTQYF. In DNA, the CDR3 is TGCAGCGTTGAAAATTTTCAGCGGGGGGGCCGATACACAGATACGCAGTATTTT.

The rearrangement uses TRBV18 and TRBJ1-4, with 9 bases identical to TRBD1. The CDR3 runs to 16 residues. Germline V CDR1 and CDR2: KGHSH, LQKENI. Unmatched junction bases numbered 8, after V lost 3 bases and J lost 6 bases. CDR3 sequence (DNA): TGTGCCAGCTCACCTCAACAGGGGGCTACTTATGAAAAACTGTTTTTT. Encoded protein: CASSPQQGATYEKLFF.

The rearrangement joins TRBV7-9 to TRBJ2-2; 7 nucleotides line up with TRBD2. There are 16 residues in the CDR3. Per the germline V gene, CDR1 is SEHNR and CDR2 is FQNEAQ (reference sequence). V was pared by 4 bases and J by 6 bases, with 11 bases of the junction left unmatched. CDR3 protein: CASSSPGGGESGELFF. In DNA, the CDR3 is TGTGCCAGCAGCTCACCCGGGGGAGGGGAGTCCGGGGAGCTGTTTTTT. Variable domain in full (rest from reference TRBV7-9 and TRBJ2-2): DTGVSQNPRHKITKRGQNVTFRCDPISEHNRLYWYRQTLGQGPEFLTYFQNEAQLEKSRLLSDRFSAERPKGSFSTLEIQRTEQGDSAMYLCASSSPGGGESGELFFGEGSRLTVL.

The chain links TRBV7-2 to TRBJ2-3; 7 bases map to TRBD2. With V trimmed by 0 bases and J by 6 bases, 6 bases remained unmatched. This CDR3 spans 15 amino acids. CDR1 SGHTA and CDR2 FQGNSA come from the germline V gene. The CDR3 loop is CASSLASGAYDTQYF. The DNA for the CDR3 is TGTGCCAGCAGCTTAGCGAGCGGGGCCTATGATACGCAGTATTTT.

This rearrangement joins TRBV5-1 to TRBJ2-2, with 10 bases that match TRBD2. The CDR3 runs to 15 residues. The V segment lost 3 bases and the J segment 3 bases; nucleotides outside the gene matches: 2. CDR1 and CDR2 from the germline V gene are SGHRS and YFSETQ. The CDR3 bases are TGCGCCAGCAGCTCCAGCGGGGGGGACACCGGGGAGCTGTTTTTT. Residues: CASSSSGGDTGELFF.

The chain links TRBV7-2 to TRBJ2-7, with TRBD2 as a possible D gene (5 bases). This CDR3 is built from 12 residues. Trimming stripped 2 bases from V and 6 bases from J, with 8 bases between. CDR1 and CDR2 (germline): SGHTA, FQGNSA. CDR3 nucleotides: TGTGCCAGCAGCTTACGAGGGTTCGAGCAGTACTTC. This gives the protein CASSLRGFEQYF.

The rearrangement links TRBV18 to TRBJ2-1, with D possibly being TRBD2 (5 bases). Trimming left V 4 bases short and J 5 bases short, with 15 bases between. The CDR3 spans 15 residues. CDR1 is KGHSH and CDR2 is LQKENI in the germline V gene. The CDR3 loop reads CASSRPGSGDNEQFF. The CDR3 DNA is TGTGCCAGCTCACGACCGGGCTCCGGGGACAATGAGCAGTTCTTC.

The chain combines TRBV7-6 with TRBJ2-5; D gene uncertain. Germline V gene lookup returns CDR1 SGHVS and CDR2 FNYEAQ. V was trimmed by 1 base and J by 6 bases, leaving 12 bases between them. The CDR3 is 14 residues long. This chain's CDR3 is CASSLGVYSQTQYF. DNA for the CDR3: TGTGCCAGCAGCTTAGGCGTATACAGTCAGACCCAGTACTTC.

This chain connects TRBV2 to TRBJ2-2; D is perhaps TRBD1 (6 bases). In germline, CDR1 is SNHLY, CDR2 FYNNEI. CDR3 length equals 14 residues. V was clipped by 6 bases and J by 3 bases, with 11 bases between them. As DNA, the CDR3 is TGTGCCAGCAGGGAGAACAGGGACACCGGGGAGCTGTTTTTT. This encodes CASRENRDTGELFF.

The chain recombines TRBV9 with TRBJ2-3; 14 bases are shared with TRBD2. The germline gives CDR1 SGDLS, CDR2 YYNGEE. V lost 0 bases, J lost 1 base, and 13 bases stayed unmatched. The CDR3 is made up of 21 amino acids. The CDR3 DNA reads TGTGCCAGCAGCGTAGCTACTATGACTAGCGGGGGGGCCCTCGGCACAGATACGCAGTATTTT. Translated: CASSVATMTSGGALGTDTQYF. Looking up the rest from reference TRBV9 and TRBJ2-3 gives the full variable domain: DSGVTQTPKHLITATGQRVTLRCSPRSGDLSVYWYQQSLDQGLQFLIQYYNGEERAKGNILERFSAQQFPDLHSELNLSSLELGDSALYFCASSVATMTSGGALGTDTQYFGPGTRLTVL.

The chain employs TRBV7-9 and TRBJ1-1; TRBD1 matches 7 bases. The CDR3 runs 13 residues. CDR1 and CDR2 from the germline V gene are SEHNR and FQNEAQ (reference sequence). The V segment lost 3 bases and the J segment 3 bases; nucleotides outside the gene matches: 1. The CDR3 coding sequence is TGTGCCAGCAGCTTCGGACAGGACACTGAAGCTTTCTTT. Translation gives CASSFGQDTEAFF. The whole variable domain, remainder taken from reference TRBV7-9 and TRBJ1-1, is DTGVSQNPRHKITKRGQNVTFRCDPISEHNRLYWYRQTLGQGPEFLTYFQNEAQLEKSRLLSDRFSAERPKGSFSTLEIQRTEQGDSAMYLCASSFGQDTEAFFGQGTRLTVV.